This is a list of T cell receptor beta chains from one sample in a study of OX40 agonist ivuxolimab in advanced cancers. The data were produced by immunoSEQ multiplex PCR, yet TCRdb's version contains in-frame clones alone and is incomplete. The table has tens of thousands of clones, roughly 78% seen once; the top ten hold roughly a tenth. This specimen was CD4+ or CD8+ T cells sorted from blood, taken in a trial of the OX40 agonist ivuxolimab. The receptors were gathered from an adult with an advanced solid tumor such as melanoma, head and neck, liver or kidney cancer. Each CDR3 is given with its conserved first and last residue. The D gene is left open where the match is weak. Rows may omit the clone size; those that give it use once, few, many or a size class.

cdr3_nt: TGTGCCAGCAGCTTGGGGGGTGGTGGGCCCCAGCATTTT
cdr3_aa: CASSLGGGGPQHF
clone_size: -
j_call: TRBJ1-5
d_call: -
v_call: TRBV5-6

cdr3_nt: TGTGCCAGCAGCTTGGGTCGGACAGGGCCTCCTACAATGGAGCAGTTCTTC
cdr3_aa: CASSLGRTGPPTMEQFF
clone_size: -
j_call: TRBJ2-1
d_call: TRBD1
v_call: TRBV5-4

cdr3_nt: TGTGCCAGCAGCCGAGGGACCTTGGGCTCTGGGGCCAACGTCCTGACTTTC
cdr3_aa: CASSRGTLGSGANVLTF
clone_size: -
j_call: TRBJ2-6
d_call: -
v_call: TRBV7-3

cdr3_nt: TGTGCCAGCAGCCGGACTAGCGGGGGGGGCTCCTACAATGAGCAGTTCTTC
cdr3_aa: CASSRTSGGGSYNEQFF
clone_size: -
j_call: TRBJ2-1
d_call: TRBD2
v_call: TRBV9

cdr3_nt: TGCGCCAGCAGCCCCGGGACAGGCCTTAATTCACCCCTCCACTTT
cdr3_aa: CASSPGTGLNSPLHF
clone_size: -
j_call: TRBJ1-6
d_call: TRBD1
v_call: TRBV5-1

cdr3_nt: TGTGCCAGCAGTTTTTGGGGGATGAACACCGGGGAGCTGTTTTTT
cdr3_aa: CASSFWGMNTGELFF
clone_size: once
j_call: TRBJ2-2
d_call: -
v_call: TRBV27

cdr3_nt: TGTGCCAGCAGTTATTTAGCGGGAGGGAGCACCGGGGAGCTGTTTTTT
cdr3_aa: CASSYLAGGSTGELFF
clone_size: once
j_call: TRBJ2-2
d_call: TRBD2
v_call: TRBV2

cdr3_nt: TGTGCCAGAAGCTTGCCCACTGACAGGGCAGGAAACACCATATATTTT
cdr3_aa: CARSLPTDRAGNTIYF
clone_size: -
j_call: TRBJ1-3
d_call: TRBD1
v_call: TRBV5-3

cdr3_nt: TGTGCCAGCAGCCTTGACGCGGGAGGGGGGACAGATACGCAGTATTTT
cdr3_aa: CASSLDAGGGTDTQYF
clone_size: -
j_call: TRBJ2-3
d_call: TRBD2
v_call: TRBV9

cdr3_nt: TGTGCCAGCAGCAAAGAACAGGGGAATTCGGTCGGGGAGCTGTTTTTT
cdr3_aa: CASSKEQGNSVGELFF
clone_size: -
j_call: TRBJ2-2
d_call: TRBD1
v_call: TRBV7-6

cdr3_nt: TGTGCCAGCAGCCCTCCACAGGGCGGTAACGAGCAGTACTTC
cdr3_aa: CASSPPQGGNEQYF
clone_size: -
j_call: TRBJ2-7
d_call: -
v_call: TRBV5-4

cdr3_nt: TGTGCCAGCAGCGTAAGGGACAGAAGCACAGATACGCAGTATTTT
cdr3_aa: CASSVRDRSTDTQYF
clone_size: few
j_call: TRBJ2-3
d_call: TRBD1
v_call: TRBV9

cdr3_nt: TGTGCCAGCATCGGGTCCCAGGGAACCGGGGAGCTGTTTTTT
cdr3_aa: CASIGSQGTGELFF
clone_size: -
j_call: TRBJ2-2
d_call: -
v_call: TRBV7-6

cdr3_nt: TGTGCCAGTAGTATAGACCCCTCGGGGAAGGCTGACGAGCAGTACTTC
cdr3_aa: CASSIDPSGKADEQYF
clone_size: few
j_call: TRBJ2-7
d_call: -
v_call: TRBV19

cdr3_nt: TGTGCCAGCAGTCCCCTGTGGGGGGCCACTGAAGCTTTCTTT
cdr3_aa: CASSPLWGATEAFF
clone_size: -
j_call: TRBJ1-1
d_call: -
v_call: TRBV27

cdr3_nt: TGTGCCAGCTCACGGGAGGGGGCGACTGAGCAGTTCTTC
cdr3_aa: CASSREGATEQFF
clone_size: -
j_call: TRBJ2-1
d_call: -
v_call: TRBV18

cdr3_nt: TGTGCCAGCAGTTACTCATCGGACGCAAGAAACACCATATATTTT
cdr3_aa: CASSYSSDARNTIYF
clone_size: -
j_call: TRBJ1-3
d_call: -
v_call: TRBV6-5

cdr3_nt: TGTGCCTGGGGACTAGCGGGAGGCACAGATACGCAGTATTTT
cdr3_aa: CAWGLAGGTDTQYF
clone_size: many
j_call: TRBJ2-3
d_call: TRBD2
v_call: TRBV30

cdr3_nt: TGTGCCAGCAGTCGATCGGGGATGAACACTGAAGCTTTCTTT
cdr3_aa: CASSRSGMNTEAFF
clone_size: -
j_call: TRBJ1-1
d_call: -
v_call: TRBV27

cdr3_nt: TGTGCCAGCAGCGTAGTCCCAGGGATGGGTAATGAGCAGTTCTTC
cdr3_aa: CASSVVPGMGNEQFF
clone_size: -
j_call: TRBJ2-1
d_call: -
v_call: TRBV9

cdr3_nt: TGTGCCAGCAGTGCCGGGACAGGGGGCTACAATGAGCAGTTCTTC
cdr3_aa: CASSAGTGGYNEQFF
clone_size: -
j_call: TRBJ2-1
d_call: TRBD1
v_call: TRBV28

cdr3_nt: TGTGCCAGCAGACCCACTAGCGGGAGGACCGTTAGCACAGATACGCAGTATTTT
cdr3_aa: CASRPTSGRTVSTDTQYF
clone_size: -
j_call: TRBJ2-3
d_call: TRBD2
v_call: TRBV27

cdr3_nt: TGTGCCAGCTCACCGGAGCGGGGGGGCTACGAGCAGTACTTC
cdr3_aa: CASSPERGGYEQYF
clone_size: -
j_call: TRBJ2-7
d_call: TRBD2
v_call: TRBV18

cdr3_nt: TGTGCCAGCAGTTTAGCCCCCATGGACAGGGCCCATGGCTACACCTTC
cdr3_aa: CASSLAPMDRAHGYTF
clone_size: many
j_call: TRBJ1-2
d_call: TRBD1
v_call: TRBV27

cdr3_nt: TGTGCCAGCAGTGAGGATAGGAGCTCCTACGAGCAGTACTTC
cdr3_aa: CASSEDRSSYEQYF
clone_size: -
j_call: TRBJ2-7
d_call: -
v_call: TRBV25-1

cdr3_nt: TGCGCCAGCAGCAAGGCGGGTCCCCTGAGCTCCTACGAGCAGTACTTC
cdr3_aa: CASSKAGPLSSYEQYF
clone_size: few
j_call: TRBJ2-7
d_call: -
v_call: TRBV5-1

cdr3_nt: TGTGCTAGTGGTTTACCTGACAGGGGGTGGCCTGAAGCTTTCTTT
cdr3_aa: CASGLPDRGWPEAFF
clone_size: -
j_call: TRBJ1-1
d_call: TRBD1
v_call: TRBV12-5

cdr3_nt: TGCGCCAGCAGCTTGAGGCAGGGCTACGAGCAGTACTTC
cdr3_aa: CASSLRQGYEQYF
clone_size: once
j_call: TRBJ2-7
d_call: -
v_call: TRBV5-1

cdr3_nt: TGTGCCAGCAGCCTTCGACAGGGGGATGAAAAACTGTTTTTT
cdr3_aa: CASSLRQGDEKLFF
clone_size: -
j_call: TRBJ1-4
d_call: TRBD1
v_call: TRBV7-9

cdr3_nt: TGTGCCAGCAGTGAACGAGGGGGGCAAGAGACCCAGTACTTC
cdr3_aa: CASSERGGQETQYF
clone_size: -
j_call: TRBJ2-5
d_call: -
v_call: TRBV9

cdr3_nt: TGCAGCGTTGAAGACGGGCAGAACCTCCCTAGCACAGATACGCAGTATTTT
cdr3_aa: CSVEDGQNLPSTDTQYF
clone_size: -
j_call: TRBJ2-3
d_call: -
v_call: TRBV29-1